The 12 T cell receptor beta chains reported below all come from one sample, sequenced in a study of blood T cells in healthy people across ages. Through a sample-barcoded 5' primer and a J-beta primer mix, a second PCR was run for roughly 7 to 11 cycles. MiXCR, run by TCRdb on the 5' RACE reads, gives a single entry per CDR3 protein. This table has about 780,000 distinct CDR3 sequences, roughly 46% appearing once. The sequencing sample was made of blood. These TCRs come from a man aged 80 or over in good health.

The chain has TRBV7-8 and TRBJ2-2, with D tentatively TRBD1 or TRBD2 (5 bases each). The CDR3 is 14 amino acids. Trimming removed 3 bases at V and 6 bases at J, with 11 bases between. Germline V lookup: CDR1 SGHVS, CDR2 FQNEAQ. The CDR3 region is CASSFGAWAGELFF. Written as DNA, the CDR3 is TGTGCCAGCAGCTTCGGGGCTTGGGCCGGGGAGCTGTTTTTT.

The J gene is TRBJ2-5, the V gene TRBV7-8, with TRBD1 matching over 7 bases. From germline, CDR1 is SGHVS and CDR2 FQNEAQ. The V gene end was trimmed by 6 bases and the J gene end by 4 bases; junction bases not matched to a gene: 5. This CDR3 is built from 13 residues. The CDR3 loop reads CASRGQYGETQYF. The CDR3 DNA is TGTGCCAGCAGGGGACAGTACGGAGAGACCCAGTACTTC.

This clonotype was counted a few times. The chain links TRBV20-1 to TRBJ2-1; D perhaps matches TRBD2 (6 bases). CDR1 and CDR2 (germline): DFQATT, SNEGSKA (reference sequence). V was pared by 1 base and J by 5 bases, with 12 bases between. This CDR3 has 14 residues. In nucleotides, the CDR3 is TGCAGTGCTAGAGCGGGGGTTCGGAACAATGAGCAGTTCTTC. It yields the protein CSARAGVRNNEQFF.

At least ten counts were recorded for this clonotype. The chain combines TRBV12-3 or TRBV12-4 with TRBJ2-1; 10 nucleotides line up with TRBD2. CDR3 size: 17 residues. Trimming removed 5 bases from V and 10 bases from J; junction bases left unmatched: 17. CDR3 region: CASSRGTTTSGISEQFF. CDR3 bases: TGTGCCAGCAGTAGAGGGACCACAACTAGCGGGATATCCGAGCAGTTCTTC.

CDR3 sequence reads: CSAEGWEGYNEQFF. CDR3 bases: TGCAGTGCAGAGGGTTGGGAGGGTTACAATGAGCAGTTCTTC. The rearrangement joins TRBV20-1 to TRBJ2-1, with 7 bases fitting TRBD2. Germline CDR1 and CDR2: DFQATT and SNEGSKA (reference sequence). With V trimmed by 6 bases and J by 4 bases, 9 bases remained unmatched. CDR3 length: 14 residues.

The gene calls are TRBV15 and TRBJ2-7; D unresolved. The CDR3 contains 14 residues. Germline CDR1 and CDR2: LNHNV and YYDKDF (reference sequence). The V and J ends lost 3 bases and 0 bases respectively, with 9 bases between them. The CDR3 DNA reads TGTGCCACCAGCAGCTCTTACAACTCCTACGAGCAGTACTTC. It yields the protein CATSSSYNSYEQYF.

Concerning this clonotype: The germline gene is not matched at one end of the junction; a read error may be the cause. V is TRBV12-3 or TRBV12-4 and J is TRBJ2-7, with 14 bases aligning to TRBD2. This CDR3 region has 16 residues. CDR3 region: CVSSSAGLAGGREQYF. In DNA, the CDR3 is TGTGTCAGCAGTTCGGCCGGACTAGCGGGAGGTAGGGAGCAGTACTTC.

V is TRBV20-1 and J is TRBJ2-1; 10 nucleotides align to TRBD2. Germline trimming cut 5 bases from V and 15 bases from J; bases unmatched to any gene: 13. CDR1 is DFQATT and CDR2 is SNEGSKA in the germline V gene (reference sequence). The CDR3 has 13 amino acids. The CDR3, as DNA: TGCAGTGCTGGCGGCGACGGACTAGCGGCGCGGTTCTTC. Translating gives CSAGGDGLAARFF.

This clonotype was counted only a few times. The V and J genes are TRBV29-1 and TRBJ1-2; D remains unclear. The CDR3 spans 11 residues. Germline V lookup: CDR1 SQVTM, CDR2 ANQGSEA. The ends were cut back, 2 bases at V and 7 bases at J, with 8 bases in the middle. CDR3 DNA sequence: TGCAGCGTTGAATTCGAGGGTGGCTACACCTTC. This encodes CSVEFEGGYTF.

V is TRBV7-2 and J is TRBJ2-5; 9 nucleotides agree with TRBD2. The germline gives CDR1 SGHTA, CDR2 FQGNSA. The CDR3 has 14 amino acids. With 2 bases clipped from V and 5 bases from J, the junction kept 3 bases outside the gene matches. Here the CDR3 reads CASSLISGSETQYF. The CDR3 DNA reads TGTGCCAGCAGCTTAATTAGCGGGAGCGAGACCCAGTACTTC.

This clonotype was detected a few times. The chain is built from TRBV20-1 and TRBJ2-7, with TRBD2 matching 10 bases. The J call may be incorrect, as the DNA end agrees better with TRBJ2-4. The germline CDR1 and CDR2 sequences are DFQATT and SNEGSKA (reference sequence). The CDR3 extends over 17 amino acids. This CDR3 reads CSASSSGRILAKNIQYF. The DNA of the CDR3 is TGCAGTGCTAGTTCTAGCGGGAGAATTTTGGCCAAAAACATTCAGTACTTC.

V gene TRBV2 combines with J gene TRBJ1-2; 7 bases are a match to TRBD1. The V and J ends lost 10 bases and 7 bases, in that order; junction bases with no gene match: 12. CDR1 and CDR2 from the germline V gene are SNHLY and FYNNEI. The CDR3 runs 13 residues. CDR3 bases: TGTGCCACCCAGCCAGGGGGAAGGGGTGGCTACACCTTC. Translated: CATQPGGRGGYTF.